Listed below are T cell receptor beta chains from one sample, sequenced in a study of cytomegalovirus exposure and HLA in healthy donors. Produced via immunoSEQ multiplex PCR; TCRdb's table is partial and in-frame only. The data contain some 170,000 clones, 70% to 80% of them singletons. Sequencing was performed on PBMCs. The receptors here all came from a man aged 40-49 years in good health and CMV-seronegative. Both conserved end residues are part of each CDR3. A D gene is named only where the DNA matches it firmly. Where a row states a size, it is once, few, many or the class of an expanded clone; other rows omit it.

TGTGCCAGCTCCTCCCCCTGGGCAGGGGGCTCCTACGAGCAGTACTTC CASSSPWAGGSYEQYF TRBV28 NA TRBJ2-7 TRBD1
TGTGCCAGCAGCCACCATCTCGCACAGGATCGAAACACCATATATTTT CASSHHLAQDRNTIYF TRBV6-6 few TRBJ1-3 NA
TGTGCCAGCAGTCCGGGACAGGGGTTCGAGGAGCAGTTCTTC CASSPGQGFEEQFF TRBV21-1 few TRBJ2-1 NA
TGTGCCAGCAGCCATGCGGGGGAGGTCCCTGAAGCTTTCTTT CASSHAGEVPEAFF TRBV28 NA TRBJ1-1 NA
TGTGCCAGCAGGTATTCGGGGGAGACCCAGTACTTC CASRYSGETQYF TRBV28 NA TRBJ2-5 NA
TGCGCCAGCAGCCCGACTAGTTCCACAGATACGCAGTATTTT CASSPTSSTDTQYF TRBV5-1 NA TRBJ2-3 NA
TGTGCCAGCAGCCGCGGGGTCCAAGAGACCCAGTACTTC CASSRGVQETQYF TRBV5-5 few TRBJ2-5 NA
TGTGCCAGCAGCCCTAGCTACGAGCAGTACTTC CASSPSYEQYF TRBV2 NA TRBJ2-7 NA
TGTGCCAGCAGCCCCTCCCACGCGGACAGGGACTATGGCTACACCTTC CASSPSHADRDYGYTF TRBV28 NA TRBJ1-2 TRBD1
TGTGCCAGCAGTTCGGGACTAGCGGTGGGTGAGCAGTTCTTC CASSSGLAVGEQFF TRBV6-5 NA TRBJ2-1 TRBD2
TGTGCCAGCAGCCCAGGACAGGCCAATGAAAAACTGTTTTTT CASSPGQANEKLFF TRBV7-2 NA TRBJ1-4 TRBD1
TGTGCCACCAGCAGTGTCGGGTTTAGCAATCAGCCCCAGCATTTT CATSSVGFSNQPQHF TRBV15 few TRBJ1-5 NA
TGTGCCAGCAGCTCCTTAGCCAAAAACATTCAGTACTTC CASSSLAKNIQYF TRBV7-2 NA TRBJ2-4 NA
TGTGCCAGTAGTATGGGGATGGGGTGGGGTAGCGGGAGCCATGAGCAGTTCTTC CASSMGMGWGSGSHEQFF TRBV19 NA TRBJ2-1 TRBD2
TGTGCCAGCAGCTTATTGTCGGGAATCGCCTACGAGCAGTACTTC CASSLLSGIAYEQYF TRBV7-9 NA TRBJ2-7 NA
TGTGCCAGCAGCTTGTCACTAGCCTCGGAGCAGTTCTTC CASSLSLASEQFF TRBV5-8 NA TRBJ2-1 NA
TGTGCCAGCAGCGAAAGCGGGACGGGAGGGGATACGCAGTATTTT CASSESGTGGDTQYF TRBV7-2 NA TRBJ2-3 TRBD2
TGTGCCAGCAGTTCTCAGGGGGCAACGGCTTTCTTT CASSSQGATAFF TRBV28 few TRBJ1-1 TRBD1
TGCAGCGTGGGGGGGCGCACAGATACGCAGTATTTT CSVGGRTDTQYF TRBV29-1 NA TRBJ2-3 NA
TGTGCCAGCAGCCCCCGTACCGAGAGCCAGTACTTC CASSPRTESQYF TRBV11-2 NA TRBJ2-5 NA
TGCGCCAGCAGCACGGGGGACAGCCAGACACACTATGGCTACACCTTC CASSTGDSQTHYGYTF TRBV5-1 NA TRBJ1-2 TRBD1
TGTGCCAGCAGCTCGCTGTTGACTAGTCACGAGCAGTACTTC CASSSLLTSHEQYF TRBV7-8 NA TRBJ2-7 NA
TGTGCCACCCGGGGCGGGACTTCCGAGCAGTACTTC CATRGGTSEQYF TRBV15 few TRBJ2-7 NA
TGTGCCAGCAGCGTAGCTAAGAACGGGGATGAAAAACTGTTTTTT CASSVAKNGDEKLFF TRBV9 NA TRBJ1-4 NA
TGTGCCAGCAGCTTCCCGGGACTAGCGAACGAGCAGTACTTC CASSFPGLANEQYF TRBV11-1 NA TRBJ2-7 TRBD2
TGTGCCAGCAGCCCACAGGATTATAATTCACCCCTCCACTTT CASSPQDYNSPLHF TRBV27 NA TRBJ1-6 NA
TGTGCCAGTAGGGAGGTAGCGGGGTTACAAGAGACCCAGTACTTC CASREVAGLQETQYF TRBV19 NA TRBJ2-5 TRBD2
TGTGCCAGCTCACCGGTCGGGACAGGGTCTAACGAGCAGTACTTC CASSPVGTGSNEQYF TRBV18 NA TRBJ2-7 TRBD1
TGTGCCAGCAGTGAAGATGGACAGGGTAATCAGCCCCAGCATTTT CASSEDGQGNQPQHF TRBV2 NA TRBJ1-5 TRBD1
TGTGCCAGCAGCCGAGGACAGGGGGCCCCCTACGAGCAGTACTTC CASSRGQGAPYEQYF TRBV11-2 NA TRBJ2-7 TRBD1